Reported below is one T cell receptor beta chain. Antigen specificity is unknown. This CDR3 is built from 18 residues. V was pared by 4 bases and J by 0 bases, with 22 bases between. Germline CDR1 SGHDT, CDR2 YYEEEE. These data come from a study of identifying expanded T cells in peripheral blood. General study findings and limits: Clone count variance between approximately two-week samples rose with total template count.

Here immunoSEQ multiplex PCR was the method, and the copy in TCRdb shows in-frame clones only, minus some. The sample lists approximately 92,000 clones; around 83% were seen once. The rearrangement uses TRBV5-6 and TRBJ1-2; perhaps TRBD1 as D (6 bases). Sequencing was done on a sample of blood. The origin of this receptor is a person aged 18 to 69 in good health. CDR3 DNA sequence: TGTGCCAGCAGCGCTTCGAGGGGGGCCCTAAACTCTAACTATGGCTACACCTTC. It yields the protein CASSASRGALNSNYGYTF.